This T cell receptor beta chain derives from a study of blood T cell repertoires in COVID-19. Study overall: From the United States, Italy and Spain came samples of acute and convalescent COVID-19. T cells, B-cell-depleted T cells, or PBMCs supplied cDNA or gDNA.

Per the original methods: Reference gene primer amplification yielded estimated nucleated cell counts. Libraries were prepared by immunoSEQ multiplex PCR; TCRdb keeps only in-frame clonotypes and omits some of them. V and J calls and clone size are those listed in that table; D and trimming were worked out from the DNA. The sample records tens of thousands of clones, 84% being singletons. This clone was seen once. The junction differs from germline at one of its ends, possibly a read error. Per germline, CDR1 SGHDT and CDR2 YYEEEE. This CDR3 contains 15 residues. Seattle participants joined during active infection and were tracked over time.

The chain joins TRBV5-6 to TRBJ1-3; possibly TRBD1 for D (5 bases). The sequencing sample was made of peripheral blood. The receptor's source is a man in his forties or fifties with COVID-19, enrolled during active disease. CDR3: CTSSLVGPTGNTIYF. The CDR3 DNA is TGTACCAGCAGCTTGGTGGGGCCTACGGGAAACACCATATATTTT.